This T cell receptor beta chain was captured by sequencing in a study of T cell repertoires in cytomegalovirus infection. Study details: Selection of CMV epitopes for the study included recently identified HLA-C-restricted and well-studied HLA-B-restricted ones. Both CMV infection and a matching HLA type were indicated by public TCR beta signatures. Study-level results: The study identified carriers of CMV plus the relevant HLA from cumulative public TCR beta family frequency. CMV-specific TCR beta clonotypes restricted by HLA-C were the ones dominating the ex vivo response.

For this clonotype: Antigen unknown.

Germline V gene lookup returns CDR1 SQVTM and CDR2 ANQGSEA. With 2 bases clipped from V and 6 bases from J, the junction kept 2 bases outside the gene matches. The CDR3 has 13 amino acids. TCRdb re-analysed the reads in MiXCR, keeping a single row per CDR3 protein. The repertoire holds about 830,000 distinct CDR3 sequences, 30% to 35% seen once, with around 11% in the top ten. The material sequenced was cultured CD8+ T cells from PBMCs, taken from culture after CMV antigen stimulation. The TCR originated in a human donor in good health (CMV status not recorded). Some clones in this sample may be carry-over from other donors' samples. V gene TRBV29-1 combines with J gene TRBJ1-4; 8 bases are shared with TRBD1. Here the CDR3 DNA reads TGCAGCGTTGAATCAGGGGGCGATGAAAAACTGTTTTTT. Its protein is CSVESGGDEKLFF.